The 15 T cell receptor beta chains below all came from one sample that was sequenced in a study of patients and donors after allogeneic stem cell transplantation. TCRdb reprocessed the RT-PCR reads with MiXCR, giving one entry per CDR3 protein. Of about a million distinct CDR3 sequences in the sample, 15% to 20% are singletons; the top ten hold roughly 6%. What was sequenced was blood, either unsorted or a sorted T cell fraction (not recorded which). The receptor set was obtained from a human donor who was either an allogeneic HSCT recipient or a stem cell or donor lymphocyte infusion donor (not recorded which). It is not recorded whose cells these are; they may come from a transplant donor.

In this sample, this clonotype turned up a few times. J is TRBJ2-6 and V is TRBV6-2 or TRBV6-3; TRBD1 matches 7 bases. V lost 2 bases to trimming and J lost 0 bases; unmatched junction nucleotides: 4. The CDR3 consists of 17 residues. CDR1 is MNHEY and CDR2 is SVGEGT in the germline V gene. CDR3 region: CASSYQGVASGANVLTF. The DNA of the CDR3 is TGTGCCAGCAGTTACCAGGGGGTCGCCTCTGGGGCCAACGTCCTGACTTTC.

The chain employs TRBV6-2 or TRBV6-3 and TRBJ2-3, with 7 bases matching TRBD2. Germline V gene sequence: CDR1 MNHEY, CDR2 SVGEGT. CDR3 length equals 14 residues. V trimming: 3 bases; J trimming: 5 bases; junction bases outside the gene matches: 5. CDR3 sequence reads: CASSYGGDRDTQYF. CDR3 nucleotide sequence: TGTGCCAGCAGTTATGGGGGGGATAGAGATACGCAGTATTTT.

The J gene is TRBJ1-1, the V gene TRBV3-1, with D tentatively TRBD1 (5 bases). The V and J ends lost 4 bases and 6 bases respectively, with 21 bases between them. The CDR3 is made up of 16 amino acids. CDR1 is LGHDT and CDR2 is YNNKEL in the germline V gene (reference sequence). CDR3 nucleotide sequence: TGTGCCAGCAGCCTACGACAGACCACTGGGAGGGCTGAAGCTTTCTTT. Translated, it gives CASSLRQTTGRAEAFF.

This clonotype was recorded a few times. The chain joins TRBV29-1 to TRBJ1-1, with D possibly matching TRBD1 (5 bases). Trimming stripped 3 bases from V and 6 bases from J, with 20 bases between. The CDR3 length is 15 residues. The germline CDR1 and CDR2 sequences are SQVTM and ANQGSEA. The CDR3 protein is CSVDGSFRGSPEAFF. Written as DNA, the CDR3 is TGCAGCGTTGACGGTTCCTTCCGGGGGAGCCCTGAAGCTTTCTTT.

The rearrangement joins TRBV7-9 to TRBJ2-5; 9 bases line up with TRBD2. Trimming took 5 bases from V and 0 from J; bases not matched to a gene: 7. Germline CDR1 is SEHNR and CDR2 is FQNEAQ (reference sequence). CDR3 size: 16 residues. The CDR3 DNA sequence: TGTGCCAGCAGCGTTAGCGGGGGACCGTACCAAGAGACCCAGTACTTC. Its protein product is CASSVSGGPYQETQYF.

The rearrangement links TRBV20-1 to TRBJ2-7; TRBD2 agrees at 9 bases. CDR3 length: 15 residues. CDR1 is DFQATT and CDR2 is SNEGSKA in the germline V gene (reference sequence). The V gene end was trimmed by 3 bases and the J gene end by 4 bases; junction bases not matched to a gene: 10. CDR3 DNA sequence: TGCAGTGCTAGCTCAACCGCGGGGGGGTTTTACGAGCAGTACTTC. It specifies CSASSTAGGFYEQYF.

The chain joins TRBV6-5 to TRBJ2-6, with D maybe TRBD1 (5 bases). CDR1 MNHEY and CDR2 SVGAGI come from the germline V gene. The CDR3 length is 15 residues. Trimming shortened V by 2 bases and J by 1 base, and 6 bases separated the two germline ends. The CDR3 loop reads CASSYPGSGANVLTF. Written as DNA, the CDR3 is TGTGCCAGCAGTTACCCAGGGTCTGGGGCCAACGTCCTGACTTTC.

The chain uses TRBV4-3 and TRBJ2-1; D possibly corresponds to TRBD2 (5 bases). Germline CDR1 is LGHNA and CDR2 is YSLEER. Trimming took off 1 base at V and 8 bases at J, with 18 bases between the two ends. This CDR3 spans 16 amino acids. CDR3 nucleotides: TGCGCCAGCAGCCAAGGACTACATGGGGTAGTCGATGAGCAGTTCTTC. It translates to CASSQGLHGVVDEQFF.

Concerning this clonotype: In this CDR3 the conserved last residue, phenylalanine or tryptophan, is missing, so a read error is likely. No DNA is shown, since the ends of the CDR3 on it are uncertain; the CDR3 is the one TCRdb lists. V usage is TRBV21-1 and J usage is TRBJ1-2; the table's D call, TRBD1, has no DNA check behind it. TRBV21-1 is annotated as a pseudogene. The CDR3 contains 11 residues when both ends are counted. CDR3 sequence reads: CASSPFWDRDC.

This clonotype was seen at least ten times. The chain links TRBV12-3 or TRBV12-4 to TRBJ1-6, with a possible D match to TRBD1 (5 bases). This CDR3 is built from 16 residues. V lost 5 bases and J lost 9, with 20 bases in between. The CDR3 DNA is TGTGCCAGCAGTCACCTTAGGGGATCTGTGGTTTCACCCCTCCACTTT. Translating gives CASSHLRGSVVSPLHF.

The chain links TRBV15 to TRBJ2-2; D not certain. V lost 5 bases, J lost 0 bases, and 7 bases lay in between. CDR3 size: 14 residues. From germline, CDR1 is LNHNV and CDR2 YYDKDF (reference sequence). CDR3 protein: CATSYPPNTGELFF. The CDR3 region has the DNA TGTGCCACCAGCTACCCCCCGAACACCGGGGAGCTGTTTTTT.

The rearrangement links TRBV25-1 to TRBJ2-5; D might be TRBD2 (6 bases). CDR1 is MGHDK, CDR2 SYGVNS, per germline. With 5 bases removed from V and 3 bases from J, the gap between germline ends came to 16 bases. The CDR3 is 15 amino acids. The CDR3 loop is CASSSRGRKKETQYF. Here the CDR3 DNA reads TGTGCCAGCAGTTCGCGGGGACGGAAGAAAGAGACCCAGTACTTC.

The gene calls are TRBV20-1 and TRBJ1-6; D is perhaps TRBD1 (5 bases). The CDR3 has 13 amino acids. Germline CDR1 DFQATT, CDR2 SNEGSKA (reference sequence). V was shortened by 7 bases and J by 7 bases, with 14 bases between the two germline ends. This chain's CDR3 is CSVRPRENSPLHF. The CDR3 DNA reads TGCAGTGTTAGGCCCAGGGAGAATTCACCCCTCCACTTT.

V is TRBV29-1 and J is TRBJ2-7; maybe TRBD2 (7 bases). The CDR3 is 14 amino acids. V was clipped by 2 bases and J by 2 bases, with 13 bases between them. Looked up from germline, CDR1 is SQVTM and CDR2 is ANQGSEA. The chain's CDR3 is CSVELGGGPYEQYF. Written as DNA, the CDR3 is TGCAGCGTTGAATTGGGAGGGGGTCCCTACGAGCAGTACTTC.

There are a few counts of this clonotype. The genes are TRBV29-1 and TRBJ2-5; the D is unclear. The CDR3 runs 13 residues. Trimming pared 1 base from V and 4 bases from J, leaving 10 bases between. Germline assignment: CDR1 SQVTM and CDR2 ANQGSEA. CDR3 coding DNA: TGCAGCGTTGAAGTAGGAGTGTCAGAGACCCAGTACTTC. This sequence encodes CSVEVGVSETQYF.